This TCR beta chain was recovered during a study of T cells in Graves' hyperthyroidism and ophthalmopathy. The V gene lost 5 bases and the J gene lost 6 bases, with 14 bases spanning the gap. Per germline, CDR1 MNHEY and CDR2 SMNVEV (reference sequence). This CDR3 comprises 14 residues. This clonotype was recorded a few times. There were TCR beta CDR3 regions amplified from RNA transcripts. The study used the HTBI primer set for a first-round RT-PCR of the TCR CDR3. TCRdb ran MiXCR on the multiplex PCR reads and lists one entry per CDR3 protein. Of a few hundred thousand distinct CDR3 sequences listed, approximately 18% were seen once; the top ten hold about 53%.

The receptor was derived from a woman between 50 and 59 years old with Graves' hyperthyroidism. Sequenced sample: blood. The rearrangement links TRBV27 to TRBJ2-1; D might be TRBD2 (5 bases). CDR3 nucleotides: TGTGCCAGCAGTGGTCCACTAGGTATCAATGAGCAGTTCTTC. Its translation: CASSGPLGINEQFF.